This T cell receptor beta chain appears in the sequencing data of a study of blood T cell repertoires in COVID-19. Study background: From T cells, B-cell-depleted T cells, or PBMCs came the material, which was cDNA or gDNA.

Living in about two dozen US areas, the participants were between roughly 18 and 89 years of age. Assay used: immunoSEQ multiplex PCR; TCRdb lists only in-frame clones, some missing. The table records 200,000 to 300,000 clones, 85% to 90% of them present only once. The CDR3 consists of 15 residues. Germline lookup yields CDR1 SGHRS and CDR2 YFSETQ. The V segment lost 0 bases and the J segment 4 bases; nucleotides outside the gene matches: 6. J is TRBJ1-1 and V is TRBV5-1; 7 bases agree with TRBD1. The sample taken for sequencing was PBMCs or T cells enriched from blood (not recorded which). The TCR was taken from a middle-aged man who had recovered from COVID-19. CDR3 sequence reads: CASSLVGGAGTEAFF. CDR3 DNA sequence: TGCGCCAGCAGCTTGGTAGGGGGCGCGGGCACTGAAGCTTTCTTT.